Below, 22 T cell receptor beta chains from the same sample are listed, as sequenced in a study of blood T cell repertoires in COVID-19. Repertoires were generated with immunoSEQ multiplex PCR, while TCRdb's copy carries only in-frame clones and drops some. Seen here are 75,000 or so clones, around 83% observed once, and the top ten hold around a third. The sample was peripheral blood. The receptor source for this set is a woman between 70 and 85 years old with acute or convalescent COVID-19.

The chain joins TRBV5-1 to TRBJ2-7, with D unresolved. The germline V gene has CDR1 SGHRS and CDR2 YFSETQ. This CDR3 is built from 13 residues. Trimming shortened V by 1 base and J by 2 bases, and 7 bases separated the two germline ends. Here the CDR3 reads CASSLTAAYEQYF. CDR3 DNA: TGCGCCAGCAGCTTGACCGCAGCCTACGAGCAGTACTTC.

This chain uses TRBV15 with TRBJ2-7; 7 nucleotides line up with TRBD2. J was trimmed by 2 bases and V by 0 bases; bases with no gene match: 7. The CDR3 length is 16 residues. The germline V gene has CDR1 LNHNV and CDR2 YYDKDF (reference sequence). The chain's CDR3 is CATSRDASGGTYEQYF. The CDR3 DNA sequence: TGTGCCACCAGCAGAGATGCTAGCGGAGGAACCTACGAGCAGTACTTC.

The genes are TRBV6-6 and TRBJ2-5, with 9 positions matching TRBD1. The germline CDR1 and CDR2 sequences are MNHNY and SVGAGI (reference sequence). V lost 1 base, J lost 4 bases, and 1 base stayed unmatched. The CDR3 is made up of 14 amino acids. CDR3 nucleotides: TGTGCCAGCAGTTACTTGACAGGGGGAGAGACCCAGTACTTC. Translated: CASSYLTGGETQYF.

This clone was counted a single time. The rearrangement joins TRBV10-3 to TRBJ2-1, with D possibly being TRBD1 (5 bases). V lost 0 bases to trimming and J lost 8 bases, with 17 bases between them. This CDR3 spans 16 amino acids. Germline-derived CDR1 and CDR2 are ENHRY and SYGVKD. The CDR3 nucleotides read TGTGCCATCAGTGAGTCTTTCGCGCTTTGGGGCCATGAGCAGTTCTTC. Protein: CAISESFALWGHEQFF.

This clone was detected once. The chain links TRBV2 to TRBJ2-1; 9 positions agree with TRBD2. Trimming at V came to 0 bases and at J to 16 bases, leaving 7 bases not matched to a gene. The CDR3 runs to 13 residues. Germline CDR1 reads SNHLY; CDR2 reads FYNNEI. CDR3 sequence: CASSEARSGSDFF. In DNA form, the CDR3 reads TGTGCCAGCAGTGAAGCACGTAGCGGGAGTGACTTCTTC.

The CDR3 nucleotides are TGCAGCGTTGACACTAGCGGAGCTGCCCGAGGTACGCAGTATTTT. Its protein product is CSVDTSGAARGTQYF. The rearrangement links TRBV29-1 to TRBJ2-3; TRBD2 matches at 8 bases. J lost 8 bases, V lost 3 bases, and 13 bases had no gene match. Germline CDR1 SQVTM, CDR2 ANQGSEA. The CDR3 consists of 15 residues.

This clone was found once. This chain links TRBV6-6 with TRBJ1-4, with D possibly being TRBD1 (5 bases). Germline V CDR1 and CDR2: MNHNY, SVGAGI (reference sequence). There are 14 residues in the CDR3. Deletions cut 6 bases from V and 2 bases from J, with 10 bases between. The chain's CDR3 is CASRKDSTNEKLFF. Here the CDR3 DNA reads TGTGCCAGCAGGAAAGACAGCACTAATGAAAAACTGTTTTTT.

This clone appeared a few times. The chain links TRBV28 to TRBJ1-5; D is perhaps TRBD1 (6 bases). Trimming left V 6 bases short and J 0 bases short, with 12 bases between. This CDR3 is built from 15 residues. Germline V CDR1 and CDR2: MDHEN, SYDVKM. The CDR3 here is CASRPTGNSNQPQHF. In DNA form, the CDR3 reads TGTGCCAGCAGGCCGACAGGAAATAGCAATCAGCCCCAGCATTTT.

The V call is TRBV6-6, the J call TRBJ2-3; D uncertain. The germline V gene has CDR1 MNHNY and CDR2 SVGAGI (reference sequence). Trimming took 2 bases from V and 5 from J, leaving 8 bases between them. The CDR3 is made up of 13 amino acids. The DNA of the CDR3 is TGTGCCAGCAGTTACGGTGGCAAAGATACGCAGTATTTT. Protein: CASSYGGKDTQYF.

This chain joins TRBV7-8 and TRBJ2-5, with 9 bases matching TRBD1. This CDR3 is 19 amino acids long. V lost 6 bases and J lost 2; bases outside the gene matches: 19. Germline-derived CDR1 and CDR2 are SGHVS and FQNEAQ. CDR3 loop: CASSFILRRRDRVQETQYF. The CDR3 bases are TGTGCCAGCAGTTTTATCCTACGGCGCCGGGACAGGGTACAAGAGACCCAGTACTTC.

The rearrangement links TRBV3-1 (or the pseudogene TRBV3-2) to TRBJ1-3, with D uncertain. The V end lost 0 bases, the J end lost 4 bases, and 4 bases lay between the germline ends. CDR3 length: 13 amino acids. Germline CDR1 reads LGHDT; CDR2 reads YNNKEL (reference sequence). Here the CDR3 reads CASSQDPGNTIYF. CDR3 coding DNA: TGTGCCAGCAGCCAAGATCCGGGAAACACCATATATTTT.

The rearrangement joins TRBV6-5 to TRBJ2-5; 7 bases are shared with TRBD1. Germline CDR1 is MNHEY and CDR2 is SVGAGI. This CDR3 is 12 amino acids long. After removal of 8 bases from V and 9 bases from J, the junction contained 9 bases not matched to a gene. Written as DNA, the CDR3 is TGTGCCAGCTGCACTCCACAGGGGCCCCAGTACTTC. Translating gives CASCTPQGPQYF.

The chain joins TRBV20-1 to TRBJ1-2; 8 bases fit TRBD1. CDR3 length: 11 amino acids. The trim removed 4 bases at V and 7 bases at J, leaving 2 bases unmatched. CDR1 DFQATT and CDR2 SNEGSKA come from the germline V gene (reference sequence). The CDR3 nucleotides are TGCAGTGCTACTGGGACAGGTGGCTACACCTTC. As protein: CSATGTGGYTF.

Concerning this clone itself: A junction end diverges from the germline sequence, so it may reflect a read error. The chain recombines TRBV24-1 with TRBJ2-5; TRBD2 matches 8 bases. Per the germline V gene, CDR1 is KGHDR and CDR2 is SFDVKD. The CDR3 has 17 residues. The CDR3 DNA is TGTGCCACCAGTGATTCGCGCGGCCGGCAGGATAGACTAGCGAGAAACTTC. This translates into CATSDSRGRQDRLARNF.

This chain links TRBV4-1 with TRBJ2-7, with a weak D call TRBD1 (6 bases). The CDR3 consists of 15 residues. Germline assignment: CDR1 MGHRA and CDR2 YSYEKL. Between the trimmed V and J ends, which lost 5 bases and 2 bases, there was a span of 16 bases. In nucleotides, the CDR3 is TGCGCCAGCAGCGGACAGTACGATCAAGCCTACGAGCAGTACTTC. Its translation: CASSGQYDQAYEQYF.

The rearrangement links TRBV20-1 to TRBJ1-1, with a tentative D call TRBD1 (5 bases). There are 11 residues in the CDR3. Looked up from germline, CDR1 is DFQATT and CDR2 is SNEGSKA (reference sequence). V was clipped by 6 bases and J by 2 bases, with 7 bases between them. The CDR3 here is CSARDNTEAFF. CDR3 DNA: TGCAGTGCGCGGGACAACACTGAAGCTTTCTTT.

This clone occurred a few times. The CDR3 is CASSSGSNQPQHF. The CDR3 DNA is TGTGCCAGCAGTTCGGGTAGCAATCAGCCCCAGCATTTT. The chain links TRBV27 to TRBJ1-5, with D unresolved. Germline loops: CDR1 MNHEY, CDR2 SMNVEV (reference sequence). With 4 bases removed from V and 0 bases from J, the gap between germline ends came to 4 bases. The CDR3 runs 13 residues.

This sequence joins TRBV10-3 and TRBJ2-2; weak D call: TRBD2 (5 bases). Trimming took off 5 bases at V and 3 bases at J, with 7 bases between the two ends. The CDR3 sequence is 13 residues long. CDR1 is ENHRY and CDR2 is SYGVKD in the germline V gene. The CDR3 region is CAISPRDTGELFF. In DNA form, the CDR3 reads TGTGCCATCAGTCCGAGGGACACCGGGGAGCTGTTTTTT.

The J gene is TRBJ1-2, the V gene TRBV9, with 9 bases aligning to TRBD1. Trimming removed 3 bases from V and 2 bases from J; junction bases left unmatched: 5. Per the germline V gene, CDR1 is SGDLS and CDR2 is YYNGEE. The CDR3 length is 15 residues. The CDR3, as DNA: TGTGCCAGCAGCGGAAACAGGGGGCTGAACTATGGCTACACCTTC. Translating it yields CASSGNRGLNYGYTF.

This chain uses TRBV27 with TRBJ1-6; perhaps TRBD1 as D (6 bases). This CDR3 is built from 14 residues. Germline CDR1 is MNHEY and CDR2 is SMNVEV (reference sequence). V was clipped by 5 bases and J by 9 bases, with 14 bases between them. CDR3 bases: TGTGCCAGCAGTCTGTCGGGGGGGCCTTCACCCCTCCACTTT. It codes for CASSLSGGPSPLHF.

This clone was seen more than once but under ten times. V and J are TRBV7-2 and TRBJ1-3; no definite D call. The CDR3 loop spans 15 amino acids. V was pared by 2 bases and J by 0 bases, with 8 bases between. Germline values: CDR1 SGHTA, CDR2 FQGNSA. CDR3 sequence reads: CASSLYRSSGNTIYF. The CDR3 DNA sequence: TGTGCCAGCAGCTTATACAGATCCTCTGGAAACACCATATATTTT.

J is TRBJ2-1 and V is TRBV7-9; 7 nucleotides match TRBD2. The germline CDR1 and CDR2 sequences are SEHNR and FQNEAQ (reference sequence). V lost 2 bases, J lost 6 bases, and 7 bases stayed unmatched. The CDR3 covers 15 residues. The CDR3 reads CASSLNALAVNEQFF. The CDR3 DNA sequence: TGTGCCAGCAGCTTAAATGCGCTAGCGGTCAATGAGCAGTTCTTC.